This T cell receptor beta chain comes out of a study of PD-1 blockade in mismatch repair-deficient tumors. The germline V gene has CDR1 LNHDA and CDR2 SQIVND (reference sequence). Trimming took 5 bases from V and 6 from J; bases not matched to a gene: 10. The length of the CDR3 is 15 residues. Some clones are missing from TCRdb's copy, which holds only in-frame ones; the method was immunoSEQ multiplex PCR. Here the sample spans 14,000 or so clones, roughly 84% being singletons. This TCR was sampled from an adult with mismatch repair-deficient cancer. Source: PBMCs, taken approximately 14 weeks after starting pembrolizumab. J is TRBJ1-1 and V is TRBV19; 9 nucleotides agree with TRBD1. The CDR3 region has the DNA TGTGCCAGTAGTCCTCCGGGACAGGGAAGGCCTGAAGCTTTCTTT. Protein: CASSPPGQGRPEAFF.